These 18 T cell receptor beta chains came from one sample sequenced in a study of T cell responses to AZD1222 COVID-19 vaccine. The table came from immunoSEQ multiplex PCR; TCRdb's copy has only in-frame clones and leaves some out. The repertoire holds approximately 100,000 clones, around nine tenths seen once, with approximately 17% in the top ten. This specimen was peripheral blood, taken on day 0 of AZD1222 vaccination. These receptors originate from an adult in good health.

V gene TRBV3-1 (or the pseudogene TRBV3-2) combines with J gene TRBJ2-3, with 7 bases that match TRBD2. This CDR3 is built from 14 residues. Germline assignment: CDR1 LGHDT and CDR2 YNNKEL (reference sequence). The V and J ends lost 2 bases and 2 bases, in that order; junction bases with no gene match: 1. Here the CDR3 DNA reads TGTGCCAGCAGCCAAAGCGGGATCACAGATACGCAGTATTTT. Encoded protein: CASSQSGITDTQYF.

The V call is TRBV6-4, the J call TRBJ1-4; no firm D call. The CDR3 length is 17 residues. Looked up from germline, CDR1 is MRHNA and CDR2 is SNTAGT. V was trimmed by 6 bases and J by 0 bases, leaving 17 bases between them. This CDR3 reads CASSIDTHGATNEKLFF. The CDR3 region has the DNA TGTGCCAGCAGCATAGACACCCACGGTGCAACTAATGAAAAACTGTTTTTT.

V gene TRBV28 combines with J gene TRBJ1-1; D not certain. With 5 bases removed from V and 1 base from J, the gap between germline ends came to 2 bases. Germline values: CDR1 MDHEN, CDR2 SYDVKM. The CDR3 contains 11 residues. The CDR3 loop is CASSKNTEAFF. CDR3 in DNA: TGTGCCAGCAGTAAGAACACTGAAGCTTTCTTT.

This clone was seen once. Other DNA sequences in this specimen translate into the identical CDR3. The CDR3 DNA is TGTGCCAGCAGCCAGACTCCGGGACAGGGCAACTATGGCTACACCTTC. This encodes CASSQTPGQGNYGYTF. The chain combines TRBV4-2 with TRBJ1-2; 9 bases are a match to TRBD1. This CDR3 is 16 amino acids long. CDR1 and CDR2 (germline): LGHNA, YNFKEQ. V was clipped by 3 bases and J by 2 bases; unmatched bases: 7.

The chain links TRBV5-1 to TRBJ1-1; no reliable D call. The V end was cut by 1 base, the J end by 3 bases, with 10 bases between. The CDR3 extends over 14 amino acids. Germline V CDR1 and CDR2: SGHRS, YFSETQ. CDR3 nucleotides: TGCGCCAGCAGCTTGCCCGGGAGGGACACTGAAGCTTTCTTT. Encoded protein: CASSLPGRDTEAFF.

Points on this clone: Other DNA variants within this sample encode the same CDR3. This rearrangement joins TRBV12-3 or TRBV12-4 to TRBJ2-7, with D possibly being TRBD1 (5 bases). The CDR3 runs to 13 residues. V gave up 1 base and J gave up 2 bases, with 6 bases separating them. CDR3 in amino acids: CASSLGTTYEQYF. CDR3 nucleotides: TGTGCCAGCAGTTTAGGGACAACCTACGAGCAGTACTTC.

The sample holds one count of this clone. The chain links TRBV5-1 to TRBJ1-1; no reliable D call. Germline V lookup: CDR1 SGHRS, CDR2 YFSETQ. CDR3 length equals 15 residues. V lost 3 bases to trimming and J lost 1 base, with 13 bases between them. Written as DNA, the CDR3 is TGCGCCAGCAGCTCCGCTCTAGACAAGAACACTGAAGCTTTCTTT. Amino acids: CASSSALDKNTEAFF.

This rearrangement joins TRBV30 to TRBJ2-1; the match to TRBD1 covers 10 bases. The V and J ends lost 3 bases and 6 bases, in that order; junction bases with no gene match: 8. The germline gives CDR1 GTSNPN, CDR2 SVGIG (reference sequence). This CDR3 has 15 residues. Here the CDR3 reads CAWRRTGGSANEQFF. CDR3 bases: TGTGCCTGGAGGCGGACAGGGGGTTCGGCCAATGAGCAGTTCTTC.

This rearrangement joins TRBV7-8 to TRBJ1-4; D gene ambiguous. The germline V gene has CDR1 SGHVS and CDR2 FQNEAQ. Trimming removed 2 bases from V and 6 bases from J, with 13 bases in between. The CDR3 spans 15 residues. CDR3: CASSLPDPGYEKLFF. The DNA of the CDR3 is TGTGCCAGCAGCTTACCGGACCCTGGGTATGAAAAACTGTTTTTT.

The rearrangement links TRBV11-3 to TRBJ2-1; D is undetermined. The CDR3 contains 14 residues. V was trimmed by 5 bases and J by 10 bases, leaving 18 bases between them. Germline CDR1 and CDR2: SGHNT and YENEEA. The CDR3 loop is CASSPGLVEREQFF. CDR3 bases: TGTGCCAGCAGCCCGGGTCTTGTAGAGCGAGAGCAGTTCTTC.

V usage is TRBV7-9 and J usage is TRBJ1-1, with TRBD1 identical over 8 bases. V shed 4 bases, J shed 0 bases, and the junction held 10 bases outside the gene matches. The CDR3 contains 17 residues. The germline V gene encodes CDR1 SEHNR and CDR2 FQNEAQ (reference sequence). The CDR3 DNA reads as TGTGCCAGCAGCTCCTTTCGACAGGGGACTTTGAACACTGAAGCTTTCTTT. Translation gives CASSSFRQGTLNTEAFF.

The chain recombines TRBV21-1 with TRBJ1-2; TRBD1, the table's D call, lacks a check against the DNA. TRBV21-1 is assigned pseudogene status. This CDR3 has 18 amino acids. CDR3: CASSRNAGTADSNYGYTF. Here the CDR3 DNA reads TGTGCCAGCAGCAGAAACGCCGGGACAGCCGACTCTAACTATGGCTACACCTTC.

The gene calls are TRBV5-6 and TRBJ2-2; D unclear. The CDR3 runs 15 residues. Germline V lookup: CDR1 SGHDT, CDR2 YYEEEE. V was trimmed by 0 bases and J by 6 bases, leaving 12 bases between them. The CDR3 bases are TGTGCCAGCAGCTTGGGTCCCCTGCGTTCCGGGGAGCTGTTTTTT. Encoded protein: CASSLGPLRSGELFF. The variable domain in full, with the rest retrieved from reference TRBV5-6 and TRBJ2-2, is DAGVTQSPTHLIKTRGQQVTLRCSPKSGHDTVSWYQQALGQGPQFIFQYYEEEERQRGNFPDRFSGHQFPNYSSELNVNALLLGDSALYLCASSLGPLRSGELFFGEGSRLTVL.

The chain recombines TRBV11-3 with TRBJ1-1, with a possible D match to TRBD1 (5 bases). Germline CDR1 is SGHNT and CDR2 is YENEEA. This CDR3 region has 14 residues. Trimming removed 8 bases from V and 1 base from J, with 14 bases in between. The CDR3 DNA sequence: TGTGCCAGCGGCCTCAGGGTGAAGAACACTGAAGCTTTCTTT. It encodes CASGLRVKNTEAFF. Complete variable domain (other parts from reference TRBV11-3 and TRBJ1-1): EAGVVQSPRYKIIEKKQPVAFWCNPISGHNTLYWYLQNLGQGPELLIRYENEEAVDDSQLPKDRFSAERLKGVDSTLKIQPAELGDSAVYLCASGLRVKNTEAFFGQGTRLTVV.

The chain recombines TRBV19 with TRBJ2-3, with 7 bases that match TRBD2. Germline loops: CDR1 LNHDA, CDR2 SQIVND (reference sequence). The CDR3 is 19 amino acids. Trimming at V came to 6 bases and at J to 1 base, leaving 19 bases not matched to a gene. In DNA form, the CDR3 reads TGTGCCAGTAGCCGAACCTCCGCTTGGGGGGGGGTGCGCACAGATACGCAGTATTTT. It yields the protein CASSRTSAWGGVRTDTQYF.

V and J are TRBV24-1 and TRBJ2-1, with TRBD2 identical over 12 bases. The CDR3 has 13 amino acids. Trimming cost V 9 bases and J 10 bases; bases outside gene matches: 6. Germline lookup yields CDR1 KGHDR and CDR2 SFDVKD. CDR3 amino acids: CATDRGTSGEQFF. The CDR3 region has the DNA TGTGCCACCGATCGCGGGACTAGCGGGGAGCAGTTCTTC.

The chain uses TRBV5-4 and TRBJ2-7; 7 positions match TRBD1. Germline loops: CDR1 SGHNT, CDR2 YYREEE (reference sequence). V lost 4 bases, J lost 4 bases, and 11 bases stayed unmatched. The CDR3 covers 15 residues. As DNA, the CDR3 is TGTGCCAGCAGCCTCGGGACAGATAAGTATTACGAGCAGTACTTC. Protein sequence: CASSLGTDKYYEQYF.

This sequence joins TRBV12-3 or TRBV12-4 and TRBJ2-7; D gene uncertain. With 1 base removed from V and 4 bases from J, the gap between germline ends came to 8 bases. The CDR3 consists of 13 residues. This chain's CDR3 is CASSLDSAYEQYV. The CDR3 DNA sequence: TGTGCCAGCAGTTTAGACAGCGCATACGAGCAGTACGTC.